Each of the 22 T cell receptor beta chains below was sequenced from the same sample in a study of T cells in tuberculosis. The table came from immunoSEQ multiplex PCR; TCRdb's copy has only in-frame clones and leaves some out. The sample includes roughly 34,000 clones, about 90% of them seen just once. The sequenced sample was PBMCs. These receptors all come from a donor between 10 and 35 years old with latent tuberculosis or without tuberculosis infection. Some clones in this sample may be carry-over from other donors' samples.

The chain employs TRBV5-6 and TRBJ2-7; 8 bases are shared with TRBD1. The CDR3 runs to 14 residues. Germline assignment: CDR1 SGHDT and CDR2 YYEEEE. V gave up 2 bases and J gave up 6 bases; unmatched junction bases: 7. Here the CDR3 reads CASSLGTGAREQYF. The CDR3 nucleotides are TGTGCCAGCAGCTTAGGGACAGGCGCCCGCGAGCAGTACTTC.

V gene TRBV5-1 combines with J gene TRBJ1-1; D call uncertain. V lost 0 bases, J lost 2 bases, and 8 bases lay in between. This CDR3 is built from 14 residues. CDR1 and CDR2 (germline): SGHRS, YFSETQ. The CDR3 is CASSLVGGNTEAFF. The CDR3 DNA sequence: TGCGCCAGCAGCTTGGTAGGCGGTAACACTGAAGCTTTCTTT. The full variable domain, completed using reference TRBV5-1 and TRBJ1-1, is KAGVTQTPRYLIKTRGQQVTLSCSPISGHRSVSWYQQTPGQGLQFLFEYFSETQRNKGNFPGRFSGRQFSNSRSEMNVSTLELGDSALYLCASSLVGGNTEAFFGQGTRLTVV.

The V call is TRBV2, the J call TRBJ1-3, with D unresolved. This CDR3 region has 16 residues. Germline values: CDR1 SNHLY, CDR2 FYNNEI. Deletions cut 2 bases from V and 0 bases from J, with 11 bases between. CDR3 DNA: TGTGCCAGCAGTGAAATCGTCGCACTCTCTGGAAACACCATATATTTT. Its translation is CASSEIVALSGNTIYF.

This rearrangement joins TRBV15 to TRBJ1-3; possible D gene TRBD1, 5 bases. The germline CDR1 and CDR2 sequences are LNHNV and YYDKDF (reference sequence). Trimming removed 4 bases from V and 0 bases from J, with 16 bases in between. This CDR3 comprises 17 residues. CDR3: CATSTYEGASSGNTIYF. CDR3 in DNA: TGTGCCACCAGCACGTACGAAGGGGCGAGCTCTGGAAACACCATATATTTT. The whole variable domain, remainder taken from reference TRBV15 and TRBJ1-3, is DAMVIQNPRYQVTQFGKPVTLSCSQTLNHNVMYWYQQKSSQAPKLLFHYYDKDFNNEADTPDNFQSRRPNTSFCFLDIRSPGLGDTAMYLCATSTYEGASSGNTIYFGEGSWLTVV.

This clone has a single count. The CDR3: CASSPTTGSGKQPQHF. The CDR3 DNA is TGTGCCAGTAGTCCGACGACAGGGAGTGGGAAGCAGCCCCAGCATTTT. The rearrangement links TRBV19 to TRBJ1-5, with TRBD1 matching over 7 bases. This CDR3 has 16 amino acids. The ends lost 5 bases at V and 7 bases at J; junction bases unmatched: 14. Germline V lookup: CDR1 LNHDA, CDR2 SQIVND (reference sequence).

The J gene is TRBJ1-6, the V gene TRBV4-1; TRBD1 agrees at 7 bases. The junction had 8 bases not matched to a gene; V was cut back by 0 bases and J by 0 bases. Germline V gene lookup returns CDR1 MGHRA and CDR2 YSYEKL. The CDR3 is 19 amino acids. Written as DNA, the CDR3 is TGCGCCAGCAGCCAAGATCAGGGGACAGCGAGCTCCTATAATTCACCCCTCCACTTT. Amino acids: CASSQDQGTASSYNSPLHF.

This clone was seen only once. The chain joins TRBV7-9 to TRBJ2-1, with D hard to call. The germline CDR1 and CDR2 sequences are SEHNR and FQNEAQ (reference sequence). Trimming removed 6 bases at V and 7 bases at J, with 13 bases between. The CDR3 is 13 residues long. The CDR3 loop is CASRHTNGNEQFF. The DNA for the CDR3 is TGTGCCAGCAGGCACACCAACGGGAATGAGCAGTTCTTC.

The chain joins TRBV19 to TRBJ2-7; 9 nucleotides agree with TRBD2. The CDR3 is made up of 14 amino acids. V lost 2 bases to trimming and J lost 2 bases; unmatched junction nucleotides: 1. The V gene's germline CDR1 is LNHDA and CDR2 SQIVND (reference sequence). The CDR3: CASSISGGTYEQYF. The CDR3 bases are TGTGCCAGTAGTATAAGCGGGGGGACCTACGAGCAGTACTTC.

The chain combines TRBV7-9 with TRBJ2-1; 7 bases are a match to TRBD2. Germline-derived CDR1 and CDR2 are SEHNR and FQNEAQ (reference sequence). V lost 7 bases to trimming and J lost 8 bases; unmatched junction nucleotides: 8. The CDR3 is 13 amino acids. The CDR3 DNA reads TGTGCCAGCACCGGTAGCGGGTCCGATGAGCAGTTCTTC. Translating it yields CASTGSGSDEQFF.

The chain carries TRBV30 and TRBJ2-6; 9 bases match TRBD2. After removal of 3 bases from V and 4 bases from J, the junction contained 7 bases not matched to a gene. The CDR3 is 16 amino acids. CDR1 and CDR2 from the germline V gene are GTSNPN and SVGIG (reference sequence). The CDR3 loop reads CAWSLGLATGANVLTF. CDR3 sequence (DNA): TGTGCCTGGAGCCTCGGACTAGCGACGGGGGCCAACGTCCTGACTTTC.

This chain links TRBV2 with TRBJ2-7; 8 bases match TRBD1. This CDR3 is 14 amino acids long. J was trimmed by 6 bases and V by 7 bases; bases with no gene match: 11. Germline assignment: CDR1 SNHLY and CDR2 FYNNEI. The CDR3 DNA sequence: TGTGCCAGCAAGTGGTCACAGGGGGAAGTCGAGCAGTACTTC. This encodes CASKWSQGEVEQYF.

The J gene is TRBJ1-2, the V gene TRBV6-1, with a possible D match to TRBD1 (6 bases). CDR3 length equals 15 residues. V shed 1 base and J shed 2 bases, with 11 bases lying between them. Germline loops: CDR1 MNHNS, CDR2 SASEGT. The CDR3 region is CASSEGGGINYGYTF. Here the CDR3 DNA reads TGTGCCAGCAGTGAAGGGGGGGGCATCAACTATGGCTACACCTTC.

This chain joins TRBV27 and TRBJ1-5; D uncertain. This CDR3 is built from 14 residues. The V gene's germline CDR1 is MNHEY and CDR2 SMNVEV (reference sequence). V lost 5 bases and J 1 base, leaving 9 bases between the germline ends. CDR3 in DNA: TGTGCCAGCAGTCCCGAGCCCAGCAATCAGCCCCAGCATTTT. This gives the protein CASSPEPSNQPQHF.

The chain links TRBV7-9 to TRBJ2-7, with D unclear. There are 13 residues in the CDR3. V lost 2 bases and J lost 0, with 5 bases in between. CDR1 is SEHNR, CDR2 FQNEAQ, per germline (reference sequence). DNA for the CDR3: TGTGCCAGCAGCTTACCGAGCTCCTACGAGCAGTACTTC. Translation gives CASSLPSSYEQYF.

The V call is TRBV25-1, the J call TRBJ1-1; perhaps TRBD1 as D (6 bases). CDR3 size: 15 residues. In germline, CDR1 is MGHDK, CDR2 SYGVNS. V shed 6 bases and J shed 1 base, with 15 bases lying between them. The CDR3 sequence: CASRDYRGQNTEAFF. The CDR3 DNA reads as TGTGCCAGCAGAGATTACCGGGGACAGAACACTGAAGCTTTCTTT.

This clone was recorded once. This sequence joins TRBV6-5 and TRBJ1-1; tentatively, D is TRBD1 (6 bases). Germline assignment: CDR1 MNHEY and CDR2 SVGAGI. The CDR3 spans 16 residues. V was shortened by 4 bases and J by 0 bases, with 15 bases between the two germline ends. CDR3 region: CASSSPPGHMNTEAFF. The CDR3, as DNA: TGTGCCAGCAGTTCGCCCCCGGGACACATGAACACTGAAGCTTTCTTT.

V usage is TRBV9 and J usage is TRBJ2-1, with 10 positions matching TRBD2. The CDR3 extends over 16 amino acids. The ends lost 3 bases at V and 3 bases at J; junction bases unmatched: 6. Germline V CDR1 and CDR2: SGDLS, YYNGEE. The CDR3 loop reads CASSADGLAVYNEQFF. As DNA, the CDR3 is TGTGCCAGCAGCGCCGACGGACTAGCGGTCTACAATGAGCAGTTCTTC.

The V gene is TRBV7-9, the J gene TRBJ1-5; D is unresolved. Germline-derived CDR1 and CDR2 are SEHNR and FQNEAQ (reference sequence). V dropped 5 bases and J dropped 3 bases, with 14 bases sitting between them. The CDR3 covers 15 residues. The CDR3 loop reads CASSLGLGVNQPQHF. The CDR3 bases are TGTGCCAGCAGCCTCGGACTTGGGGTCAATCAGCCCCAGCATTTT. Variable domain in full (rest from reference TRBV7-9 and TRBJ1-5): DTGVSQNPRHKITKRGQNVTFRCDPISEHNRLYWYRQTLGQGPEFLTYFQNEAQLEKSRLLSDRFSAERPKGSFSTLEIQRTEQGDSAMYLCASSLGLGVNQPQHFGDGTRLSIL.

The count of this clone is one. V usage is TRBV5-6 and J usage is TRBJ1-1, with D possibly TRBD1 on 5 matching bases. The CDR3 covers 15 residues. From germline, CDR1 is SGHDT and CDR2 YYEEEE. Trimming removed 2 bases from V and 1 base from J, with 12 bases in between. The CDR3 is CASSFRRARNTEAFF. CDR3 nucleotide sequence: TGTGCCAGCAGCTTCCGCAGGGCGCGGAACACTGAAGCTTTCTTT.

The V call is TRBV19, the J call TRBJ1-5; D is undetermined. The length of the CDR3 is 14 residues. Germline CDR1 is LNHDA and CDR2 is SQIVND (reference sequence). V was trimmed by 3 bases and J by 0 bases, leaving 6 bases between them. CDR3 DNA sequence: TGTGCCAGTAGTATTCTCGGTAGCAATCAGCCCCAGCATTTT. Its translation: CASSILGSNQPQHF.

This sequence joins TRBV30 and TRBJ1-5; perhaps TRBD1 as D (5 bases). Germline CDR1 is GTSNPN and CDR2 is SVGIG (reference sequence). The V gene lost 1 base and the J gene lost 4 bases, with 8 bases spanning the gap. The CDR3 consists of 13 residues. The CDR3 sequence: CAWSAQGNQPQHF. As DNA, the CDR3 is TGTGCCTGGAGTGCCCAGGGTAATCAGCCCCAGCATTTT.

The rearrangement links TRBV5-5 to TRBJ2-7; tentatively, D is TRBD2 (6 bases). The V gene lost 5 bases and the J gene lost 3 bases, with 21 bases spanning the gap. Germline CDR1 is SGHKS and CDR2 is YYEKEE (reference sequence). The CDR3 loop spans 16 amino acids. CDR3 amino acids: CASRPGSAGGRYEQYF. CDR3 coding DNA: TGTGCCAGCAGACCCGGATCTGCCGGGGGACGCTACGAGCAGTACTTC.